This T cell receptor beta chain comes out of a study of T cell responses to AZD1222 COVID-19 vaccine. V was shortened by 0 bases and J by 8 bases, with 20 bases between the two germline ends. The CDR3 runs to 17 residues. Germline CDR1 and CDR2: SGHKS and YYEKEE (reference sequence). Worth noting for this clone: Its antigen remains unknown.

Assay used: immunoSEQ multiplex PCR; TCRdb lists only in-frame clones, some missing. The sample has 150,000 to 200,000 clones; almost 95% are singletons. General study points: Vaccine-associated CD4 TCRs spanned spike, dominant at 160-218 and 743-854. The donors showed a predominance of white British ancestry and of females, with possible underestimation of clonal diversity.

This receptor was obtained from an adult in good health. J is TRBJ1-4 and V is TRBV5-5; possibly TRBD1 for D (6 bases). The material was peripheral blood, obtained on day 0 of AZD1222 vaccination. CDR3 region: CASSLASGGRLGEKLFF. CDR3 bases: TGTGCCAGCAGCTTGGCCAGCGGGGGCCGGCTGGGGGAAAAACTGTTTTTT. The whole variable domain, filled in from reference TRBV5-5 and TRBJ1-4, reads DAGVTQSPTHLIKTRGQQVTLRCSPISGHKSVSWYQQVLGQGPQFIFQYYEKEERGRGNFPDRFSARQFPNYSSELNVNALLLGDSALYLCASSLASGGRLGEKLFFGSGTQLSVL.